The rows below give T cell receptor beta chains drawn from one sample of a study of blood T cell repertoires in COVID-19. Using immunoSEQ multiplex PCR, the repertoire was profiled, and TCRdb retains in-frame clones only, with some absent. The sample includes more than 300,000 clones, under 90% of them seen just once. The sequenced sample consisted of PBMCs or T cells enriched from blood (not recorded which). Receptor source: a man aged 30 to 39 who had recovered from COVID-19. The CDR3 runs from the conserved cysteine through the conserved F or W.

v_gene	j_gene	CDR3aa
TRBV30	TRBJ1-2	CAWSLQLGSQLGGYTF
TRBV19	TRBJ1-2	CASTMGTAINYGYTF
TRBV20-1	TRBJ2-5	CSARAYVQYF
TRBV12-1	TRBJ2-7	CASSPWMRSDYEQYF
TRBV5-1	TRBJ2-2	CASSFDGNRVGELFF
TRBV25-1	TRBJ2-7	CASSESILAGGREQYF
TRBV5-6	TRBJ1-2	CASSLTGVQYGYTF
TRBV3-1/TRBV3-2	TRBJ2-2	CASNHRGAGELFF
TRBV4-1	TRBJ2-7	CASSQRLAGPYEQYF
TRBV24-1	TRBJ1-2	CATSGQIPGDYGYTF
TRBV2	TRBJ2-1	CASSPEGLASPYNEQFF
TRBV6-5	TRBJ2-3	CASRRQGADTQYF
TRBV5-1	TRBJ2-1	CASSPSRSNEQFF
TRBV7-2	TRBJ1-1	CASSFPQGAGTEAFF
TRBV5-4	TRBJ2-2	CASSLGTGTGELFF
TRBV3-1/TRBV3-2	TRBJ1-2	CASSQDTGGYGYTF
TRBV6-1	TRBJ2-3	CASSEERLADTQYF
TRBV7-9	TRBJ2-2	CASSSWTGRFRELFF
TRBV27	TRBJ2-7	CASSSRQADSYEQYF
TRBV2	TRBJ1-6	CASSIDRGHNSPLHF
TRBV4-2	TRBJ1-6	CASSQAGGYNSPLHF
TRBV12-3/TRBV12-4	TRBJ2-5	CASSFRGRETQYF
TRBV9	TRBJ2-5	CASSLGTSGETQYF
TRBV7-9	TRBJ1-5	CASSFGTAHQPQHF
TRBV6-5	TRBJ2-6	CASSYSPVSGANVLTF
TRBV18	TRBJ2-7	CASSPETRVPEQYF
TRBV4-1	TRBJ1-4	CASSHWRKEKLFF
TRBV6-4	TRBJ1-2	CASSAGQGNYGYTF
TRBV19	TRBJ2-1	CASSIGLAGGYRDEQFF
TRBV3-1/TRBV3-2	TRBJ2-7	CASSQSGSGRPEQYF
TRBV3-1/TRBV3-2	TRBJ2-1	CASSTRLGMQFF
TRBV29-1	TRBJ1-2	CSVSRGGLSYGYTF
TRBV30	TRBJ1-3	CAWRTKGLGGNTIYF
TRBV29-1	TRBJ1-1	CSVRTDGTWTEAFF
TRBV6-5	TRBJ1-2	CASSLGQGAYYGYTF
TRBV11-2	TRBJ2-2	CASSPGTGGNTGELFF
TRBV28	TRBJ2-7	CASSRPTGTYEQYF
TRBV7-8	TRBJ1-5	CASSLVRGLNQPQHF
TRBV29-1	TRBJ2-2	CSAGDTAGRNTGELFF
TRBV5-1	TRBJ2-1	CASSLAPGLLTNEQFF
TRBV19	TRBJ2-3	CASSVTGGFLSDTQYF
TRBV5-1	TRBJ1-5	CASSLEGNSNQPQHF
TRBV3-1/TRBV3-2	TRBJ2-3	CASSQGPSGTPSTDTQYF
TRBV5-4	TRBJ1-2	CASSRLLTGPDGYTF
TRBV27	TRBJ2-5	CASSFGTGGETQYF
TRBV5-1	TRBJ1-1	CASSPHIGVNTEAFF
TRBV28	TRBJ2-7	CASTEPGQGYEQYF
TRBV2	TRBJ2-7	CASSASGVSYEQYF
TRBV24-1	TRBJ2-2	CATSELQGARTGELFF
TRBV30	TRBJ2-3	CAWKLAGGGDTQYF
TRBV6-5	TRBJ2-2	CASSGTANTGELFF
TRBV27	TRBJ2-7	CASSRTRVLSYEQYF
TRBV28	TRBJ1-4	CAILGQGDEKLFF
TRBV6-5	TRBJ1-1	CASSPDINTEAFF
TRBV12-5	TRBJ2-2	CASGLGQAELFF
TRBV5-4	TRBJ1-1	CASSLAGRAFNTEAFF
TRBV19	TRBJ2-1	CASTPTRRRSGYNEQFF
TRBV19	TRBJ2-6	CASRPSWGANVLTF
TRBV7-9	TRBJ2-1	CATESTREQFF